This T cell receptor (beta chain) originates from a study of blood T cell repertoires in COVID-19. Overall study context: There were acute and convalescent COVID-19 samples, and they came from the United States, Italy and Spain. Nucleic acid was either cDNA or gDNA, and it came from T cells, B-cell-depleted T cells, or PBMCs.

Under the authors' procedure: From reference gene primer amplification, estimates of nucleated cell counts were derived. Data came from immunoSEQ multiplex PCR; TCRdb stores just in-frame clones and leaves some out. Clone size and V and J calls were adopted from that table, with D and trimming inferred from the DNA. This sample has some 88,000 clones, with about 84% found just once. V dropped 5 bases and J dropped 6 bases, with 11 bases sitting between them. Germline V gives CDR1 SGHTA, CDR2 FQGNSA. This CDR3 has 13 amino acids. Specimen: peripheral blood. The receptor's source is a woman in her 70s with acute or convalescent COVID-19. V gene TRBV7-2 combines with J gene TRBJ1-3, with D maybe TRBD1 (6 bases). CDR3: CASSLGQLNTIYF. As DNA, the CDR3 is TGTGCCAGCAGCCTCGGACAGCTAAACACCATATATTTT.